What follows are 27 T cell receptor beta chains derived from one specimen sequenced in a study of beta chain features in type 1 diabetes (dated by TCRdb to 2017 to 2018). Library method: the immunoSEQ multiplex PCR assay. The entire isolated RNA was reverse transcribed using the High Capacity cDNA Reverse Transcription Kit, and thus expressed TCRB transcripts were sequenced. The table was pulled from immuneACCESS by TCRdb, which kept in-frame rearrangements only. Such tables lose some clones; where checked, under half of the loss comes from unresolved V genes, and the rest has no known cause. This sample is represented by some 150,000 clones; over 9.5% of them were singletons. The ten largest account for approximately 1.3% of the sample. Sequencing used naive CD4+ T cells from blood. The cell subset or site label here, explained by the study, means: true naive CD4+ T cells. The receptors were sampled from a young man in good health.

This chain uses TRBV7-2 with TRBJ2-5, with 14 nucleotides matching TRBD2. Looked up from germline, CDR1 is SGHTA and CDR2 is FQGNSA. The CDR3 loop spans 19 amino acids. Trimming removed 0 bases from V and 4 bases from J; junction bases left unmatched: 10. DNA of the CDR3: TGTGCCAGCAGCTTAGCCAGACTAGCGGGGGGGCAGGGAGGAGAGACCCAGTACTTC. Its translation is CASSLARLAGGQGGETQYF.

This clone was seen a few times. The gene calls are TRBV7-2 and TRBJ2-7; a possible D gene is TRBD1 (6 bases). V gave up 1 base and J gave up 3 bases, with 19 bases separating them. The length of the CDR3 is 17 residues. Germline V gene lookup returns CDR1 SGHTA and CDR2 FQGNSA. The CDR3 loop is CASSLVGAGVAYYEQYF. The CDR3 nucleotides are TGTGCCAGCAGCTTAGTTGGGGCAGGGGTGGCCTACTACGAGCAGTACTTC.

This chain links TRBV7-3 with TRBJ2-3, with 10 bases that match TRBD1. V trimming: 1 base; J trimming: 3 bases; junction bases outside the gene matches: 4. The CDR3 length is 16 residues. Germline V lookup: CDR1 SGHTA, CDR2 FQGTGA. The CDR3 bases are TGTGCCAGCAGCTTAATCGGGACAGGGGTTACAGATACGCAGTATTTT. This gives the protein CASSLIGTGVTDTQYF.

The chain links TRBV14 to TRBJ2-3; 11 bases line up with TRBD2. Trimming cost V 4 bases and J 2 bases; bases outside gene matches: 8. CDR3 length: 17 residues. CDR1 is SGHDN and CDR2 is FVKESK in the germline V gene. The DNA for the CDR3 is TGTGCCAGCAGCCTTTGGGCTAGCGGGGGGCACACAGATACGCAGTATTTT. Translating it yields CASSLWASGGHTDTQYF.

There are a few counts of this clone. CDR3 residues: CASSEAGGGTGELFF. As DNA, the CDR3 is TGTGCCAGCAGTGAGGCTGGCGGGGGCACCGGGGAGCTGTTTTTT. V gene TRBV2 combines with J gene TRBJ2-2; 7 bases agree with TRBD2. This CDR3 comprises 15 residues. CDR1 and CDR2 from the germline V gene are SNHLY and FYNNEI. V trimming: 3 bases; J trimming: 4 bases; junction bases outside the gene matches: 5.

This clone appeared a few times. The J gene is TRBJ2-1, the V gene TRBV7-3; D is undetermined. The V gene lost 5 bases and the J gene lost 4 bases, with 9 bases spanning the gap. The CDR3 totals 13 residues. CDR1 and CDR2 from the germline V gene are SGHTA and FQGTGA. The CDR3: CASSPARYNEQFF. CDR3 sequence (DNA): TGTGCCAGCAGCCCAGCGAGGTACAATGAGCAGTTCTTC. The full variable domain, in which reference TRBV7-3 and TRBJ2-1 provide the parts outside the CDR3, is GAGVSQTPSNKVTEKGKYVELRCDPISGHTALYWYRQSLGQGPEFLIYFQGTGAADDSGLPNDRFFAVRPEGSVSTLKIQRTERGDSAVYLCASSPARYNEQFFGPGTRLTVL.

The V call is TRBV9, the J call TRBJ2-1, with 10 bases matching TRBD2. The V and J ends lost 0 bases and 4 bases, in that order; junction bases with no gene match: 10. Germline-derived CDR1 and CDR2 are SGDLS and YYNGEE. CDR3 size: 18 residues. CDR3 coding DNA: TGTGCCAGCAGCGTAGTGGCTAGCGGGGGCCCTGGGTACAATGAGCAGTTCTTC. Amino acid sequence: CASSVVASGGPGYNEQFF.

The J gene is TRBJ1-2, the V gene TRBV5-6; the D is unclear. Trimming left V 1 base short and J 2 bases short, with 6 bases between. Germline loops: CDR1 SGHDT, CDR2 YYEEEE. This CDR3 is built from 13 residues. CDR3 region: CASSLRQNYGYTF. The DNA for the CDR3 is TGTGCCAGCAGCTTGCGACAAAACTATGGCTACACCTTC. The variable domain in full, with the rest retrieved from reference TRBV5-6 and TRBJ1-2, is DAGVTQSPTHLIKTRGQQVTLRCSPKSGHDTVSWYQQALGQGPQFIFQYYEEEERQRGNFPDRFSGHQFPNYSSELNVNALLLGDSALYLCASSLRQNYGYTFGSGTRLTVV.

There are a few counts of this clone. The chain carries TRBV14 and TRBJ1-2, with 7 nucleotides matching TRBD1. Germline CDR1 is SGHDN and CDR2 is FVKESK. The CDR3 contains 15 residues. V lost 1 base, J lost 2 bases, and 4 bases stayed unmatched. The CDR3 sequence: CASSQAGTVNYGYTF. Here the CDR3 DNA reads TGTGCCAGCAGCCAAGCCGGGACAGTCAACTATGGCTACACCTTC.

The V gene is TRBV5-1, the J gene TRBJ1-1; a possible D gene is TRBD1 (5 bases). The CDR3 runs to 15 residues. V dropped 4 bases and J dropped 0 bases, with 13 bases sitting between them. Germline assignment: CDR1 SGHRS and CDR2 YFSETQ. CDR3: CASSPRQIMNTEAFF. In DNA form, the CDR3 reads TGCGCCAGCAGCCCTAGACAGATCATGAACACTGAAGCTTTCTTT.

The chain has TRBV6-5 and TRBJ1-2; the D is unclear. Deletions cut 6 bases from V and 2 bases from J, with 10 bases between. CDR3 length: 13 residues. In germline, CDR1 is MNHEY, CDR2 SVGAGI. The CDR3 DNA reads TGTGCCAGCAGAATTTCCAGGAACTATGGCTACACCTTC. It yields the protein CASRISRNYGYTF.

The chain employs TRBV6-1 and TRBJ1-5, with a weak D call TRBD1 (6 bases). In germline, CDR1 is MNHNS, CDR2 SASEGT. CDR3 length: 14 residues. Trimming pared 3 bases from V and 7 bases from J, leaving 13 bases between. The CDR3, as DNA: TGTGCCAGCAGTGACGCAGGGGCGGAACAGCCCCAGCATTTT. Amino acids: CASSDAGAEQPQHF.

The rearrangement links TRBV27 to TRBJ1-1; 9 bases align to TRBD1. Germline V gene data show CDR1 as MNHEY and CDR2 as SMNVEV (reference sequence). V was clipped by 3 bases and J by 3 bases; unmatched bases: 5. The CDR3 loop spans 15 amino acids. DNA of the CDR3: TGTGCCAGCAGTTTTTACAGGGGGCTGGACACTGAAGCTTTCTTT. Its translation is CASSFYRGLDTEAFF.

The chain uses TRBV4-3 and TRBJ2-3, with TRBD1 matching 10 bases. The V gene end was trimmed by 1 base and the J gene end by 6 bases; junction bases not matched to a gene: 7. Germline assignment: CDR1 LGHNA and CDR2 YSLEER. The CDR3 runs 16 residues. CDR3 sequence (DNA): TGCGCCAGCAGCCAAGTTCTCGGGACAGGGGACGATACGCAGTATTTT. This translates into CASSQVLGTGDDTQYF.

The chain is built from TRBV6-5 and TRBJ1-1, with D possibly matching TRBD1 (5 bases). Trimming took 9 bases from V and 5 from J, leaving 16 bases between them. CDR1 is MNHEY, CDR2 SVGAGI, per germline. The CDR3 totals 13 residues. CDR3 sequence reads: CASNRLSKTEAFF. CDR3 DNA sequence: TGTGCCAGTAACAGGTTATCGAAAACTGAAGCTTTCTTT.

This chain joins TRBV6-5 and TRBJ1-5, with TRBD1 matching over 7 bases. The CDR3 runs 13 residues. CDR1 is MNHEY and CDR2 is SVGAGI in the germline V gene. V lost 7 bases and J lost 5; bases outside the gene matches: 5. In nucleotides, the CDR3 is TGTGCCAGCATCGACAGGGTGGATCAGCCCCAGCATTTT. Amino acids: CASIDRVDQPQHF.

The rearrangement uses TRBV7-3 and TRBJ2-6; D is perhaps TRBD1 (5 bases). V lost 0 bases and J lost 1, with 7 bases in between. The CDR3 is made up of 16 amino acids. Germline V gene data show CDR1 as SGHTA and CDR2 as FQGTGA. The DNA of the CDR3 is TGTGCCAGCAGCTTAACGGGGCGTTCTGGGGCCAACGTCCTGACTTTC. Translating gives CASSLTGRSGANVLTF.

Ten or more counts support this clone. The V gene is TRBV7-2, the J gene TRBJ2-7; 7 nucleotides agree with TRBD2. The CDR3 covers 14 residues. Germline lookup yields CDR1 SGHTA and CDR2 FQGNSA. Unmatched junction bases numbered 8, after V lost 7 bases and J lost 2 bases. The CDR3: CASTRMGGTYEQYF. CDR3 DNA sequence: TGTGCCAGCACCCGTATGGGGGGGACCTACGAGCAGTACTTC.

In its sample, this clone was seen a few times. This sequence joins TRBV27 and TRBJ1-5; D remains ambiguous. Germline loops: CDR1 MNHEY, CDR2 SMNVEV (reference sequence). CDR3 size: 14 residues. V was pared by 7 bases and J by 4 bases, with 14 bases between. The CDR3 sequence is CASKDPGGNQPQHF. Written as DNA, the CDR3 is TGTGCCAGCAAGGACCCGGGAGGGAATCAGCCCCAGCATTTT.

This clone has more than one count but fewer than ten. The chain carries TRBV25-1 and TRBJ1-4; a weak D match, TRBD1 (6 bases). V shed 3 bases and J shed 7 bases, with 12 bases lying between them. This CDR3 contains 14 residues. Germline loops: CDR1 MGHDK, CDR2 SYGVNS. CDR3 nucleotides: TGTGCCAGCAGTGAGACAGGCCTGGGTGAAAAACTGTTTTTT. Residues: CASSETGLGEKLFF.

This clone showed up just a few times. V is TRBV10-3 and J is TRBJ2-7; TRBD2 matches 13 bases. The CDR3 has 16 residues. After removal of 2 bases from V and 0 bases from J, the junction contained 1 base not matched to a gene. The V gene's germline CDR1 is ENHRY and CDR2 SYGVKD. The chain's CDR3 is CAISEGLAGASYEQYF. In nucleotides, the CDR3 is TGTGCCATCAGTGAGGGACTAGCGGGAGCCTCCTACGAGCAGTACTTC.

This clone was seen a handful of times. V gene TRBV30 combines with J gene TRBJ1-1; D perhaps matches TRBD1 (5 bases). The CDR3 has 14 amino acids. V lost 0 bases and J 4 bases, leaving 12 bases between the germline ends. Germline V gene lookup returns CDR1 GTSNPN and CDR2 SVGIG (reference sequence). CDR3 region: CAWSVSGLRTEAFF. DNA of the CDR3: TGTGCCTGGAGTGTTTCAGGGCTTCGCACTGAAGCTTTCTTT. Full variable domain (rest looked up from reference TRBV30 and TRBJ1-1): SQTIHQWPATLVQPVGSPLSLECTVEGTSNPNLYWYRQAAGRGLQLLFYSVGIGQISSEVPQNLSASRPQDRQFILSSKKLLLSDSGFYLCAWSVSGLRTEAFFGQGTRLTVV.

This clone was seen a handful of times. The chain has TRBV2 and TRBJ2-3, with 10 bases that match TRBD2. In germline, CDR1 is SNHLY, CDR2 FYNNEI. This CDR3 spans 15 amino acids. Losses at the gene ends were 8 bases for V and 4 bases for J; bases not matched to a gene: 9. CDR3 loop: CASAGLAGVSDTQYF. The CDR3 region has the DNA TGTGCCAGCGCGGGGCTAGCGGGGGTCTCAGATACGCAGTATTTT.

The chain has TRBV19 and TRBJ2-7; 10 nucleotides match TRBD2. The germline gives CDR1 LNHDA, CDR2 SQIVND (reference sequence). After removal of 3 bases from V and 6 bases from J, the junction contained 8 bases not matched to a gene. CDR3 length: 15 residues. The CDR3 DNA follows: TGTGCCAGTAGTATCCTTTCTAGCGGGGGTTTCGAGCAGTACTTC. Translation gives CASSILSSGGFEQYF.

The table lists this clone with a few counts. The chain uses TRBV15 and TRBJ1-5; 9 bases agree with TRBD1. Trimming cost V 1 base and J 2 bases; bases outside gene matches: 6. Per the germline V gene, CDR1 is LNHNV and CDR2 is YYDKDF (reference sequence). This CDR3 is 17 amino acids long. As DNA, the CDR3 is TGTGCCACCAGCAGAGGACGGGACAGGGCAGGCAATCAGCCCCAGCATTTT. This sequence encodes CATSRGRDRAGNQPQHF.

V gene TRBV4-3 combines with J gene TRBJ2-3; 7 nucleotides match TRBD2. V lost 1 base, J lost 7 bases, and 11 bases stayed unmatched. The CDR3 sequence is 16 residues long. Germline V gene sequence: CDR1 LGHNA, CDR2 YSLEER. The CDR3 is CASSQVAAGVTNTQYF. The CDR3 DNA reads as TGCGCCAGCAGCCAAGTGGCGGCGGGGGTCACGAATACGCAGTATTTT.

This clone was counted between two and nine times. The chain is built from TRBV28 and TRBJ2-5; 7 nucleotides agree with TRBD2. V lost 6 bases and J lost 3; bases outside the gene matches: 7. CDR3 length: 14 amino acids. Germline V gene data show CDR1 as MDHEN and CDR2 as SYDVKM. Written as DNA, the CDR3 is TGTGCCAGCAGGGTATCCGGGGGGAAAGAGACCCAGTACTTC. Protein product: CASRVSGGKETQYF. The whole variable domain, filled in from reference TRBV28 and TRBJ2-5, reads DVKVTQSSRYLVKRTGEKVFLECVQDMDHENMFWYRQDPGLGLRLIYFSYDVKMKEKGDIPEGYSVSREKKERFSLILESASTNQTSMYLCASRVSGGKETQYFGPGTRLLVL.